A single sample is the source of the 27 T cell receptor beta chains below, sequenced in a study of T cell responses to AZD1222 COVID-19 vaccine. TCRdb's table, derived via immunoSEQ multiplex PCR, lists solely in-frame clones and lacks some. The sample has about 170,000 clones; about 83% are singletons. Here the sequenced sample was peripheral blood, taken 28 days after the second AZD1222 dose. Source of these receptors: an adult who received the AZD1222 COVID-19 vaccine.

This clone came up a few times. This rearrangement joins TRBV20-1 to TRBJ1-1, with TRBD1 matching 7 bases. The CDR3 length is 14 residues. CDR1 DFQATT and CDR2 SNEGSKA come from the germline V gene (reference sequence). Trimming cost V 3 bases and J 1 base; bases outside gene matches: 5. The CDR3: CSASTGTANTEAFF. The CDR3 region has the DNA TGCAGTGCTAGTACCGGGACAGCGAACACTGAAGCTTTCTTT.

The chain has TRBV6-4 and TRBJ1-6; perhaps TRBD1 as D (5 bases). The germline CDR1 and CDR2 sequences are MRHNA and SNTAGT. The CDR3 extends over 14 amino acids. V shed 0 bases and J shed 9 bases, with 9 bases lying between them. The chain's CDR3 is CASSDSPGISPLHF. The CDR3 DNA reads TGTGCCAGCAGTGACTCCCCAGGGATTTCACCCCTCCACTTT.

V is TRBV5-6 and J is TRBJ2-1, with D tentatively TRBD2 (6 bases). V shed 2 bases and J shed 7 bases, with 28 bases lying between them. CDR1 SGHDT and CDR2 YYEEEE come from the germline V gene. The CDR3 sequence is 19 residues long. Here the CDR3 DNA reads TGTGCCAGCAGCTTTGGAGTAGCGGACTATAAGTCTACAGCGAATGAGCAGTTCTTC. Encoded protein: CASSFGVADYKSTANEQFF.

The chain has TRBV7-2 and TRBJ1-4; possibly TRBD1 for D (5 bases). Deletions cut 3 bases from V and 14 bases from J, with 13 bases between. The CDR3 covers 12 residues. Germline V gene data show CDR1 as SGHTA and CDR2 as FQGNSA. Here the CDR3 DNA reads TGTGCCAGCAGCTTCCGGGACGGCGCGCTGTTTTTT. Encoded protein: CASSFRDGALFF.

This clone was picked up a small number of times. The chain is built from TRBV12-3 or TRBV12-4 and TRBJ1-2, with D hard to call. V dropped 3 bases and J dropped 5 bases, with 10 bases sitting between them. There are 13 residues in the CDR3. CDR3 nucleotide sequence: TGTGCCAGCAGTTTTAGCTTCCAGTATGGCTACACCTTC. Protein sequence: CASSFSFQYGYTF.

The chain recombines TRBV4-3 with TRBJ2-7; possible D gene TRBD1, 5 bases. The V end was cut by 1 base, the J end by 2 bases, with 9 bases between. This CDR3 region has 14 residues. The V gene's germline CDR1 is LGHNA and CDR2 YSLEER. The CDR3 nucleotides read TGCGCCAGCAGCCAAGGAAAGGGGCCCTACGAGCAGTACTTC. Its translation: CASSQGKGPYEQYF.

The rearrangement links TRBV6-1 to TRBJ1-5; no reliable D call. Germline-derived CDR1 and CDR2 are MNHNS and SASEGT. V lost 2 bases, J lost 0 bases, and 2 bases lay in between. CDR3 size: 13 residues. The CDR3, as DNA: TGTGCCAGCAGTGAATATAGCAATCAGCCCCAGCATTTT. Translated: CASSEYSNQPQHF.

The V call is TRBV5-1, the J call TRBJ1-4; D is uncertain. This CDR3 comprises 16 residues. The V and J ends lost 0 bases and 3 bases respectively, with 12 bases between them. The V gene's germline CDR1 is SGHRS and CDR2 YFSETQ. CDR3 residues: CASSLATGGANEKLFF. The DNA for the CDR3 is TGCGCCAGCAGCTTGGCCACGGGCGGCGCTAATGAAAAACTGTTTTTT.

J is TRBJ1-6 and V is TRBV4-1; D might be TRBD1 (6 bases). From germline, CDR1 is MGHRA and CDR2 YSYEKL. Trimming removed 8 bases at V and 4 bases at J, with 18 bases between. CDR3 length equals 16 residues. The CDR3 DNA reads TGCGCCAGCTCGCCGGGGGGCCGCGGATATAATTCACCCCTCCACTTT. The encoded protein is CASSPGGRGYNSPLHF.

The genes are TRBV2 and TRBJ1-5, with D possibly TRBD1 on 6 matching bases. V was shortened by 4 bases and J by 4 bases, with 14 bases between the two germline ends. The germline V gene has CDR1 SNHLY and CDR2 FYNNEI. This CDR3 has 15 residues. The CDR3 bases are TGTGCCAGCAGTGCGGGCAGGGGCGGTAATCAGCCCCAGCATTTT. Amino acids: CASSAGRGGNQPQHF. The complete variable domain, with remaining parts taken from reference TRBV2 and TRBJ1-5, reads EPEVTQTPSHQVTQMGQEVILRCVPISNHLYFYWYRQILGQKVEFLVSFYNNEISEKSEIFDDQFSVERPDGSNFTLKIRSTKLEDSAMYFCASSAGRGGNQPQHFGDGTRLSIL.

The chain couples TRBV25-1 to TRBJ2-7; D might be TRBD2 (6 bases). The V gene lost 4 bases and the J gene lost 3 bases, with 7 bases spanning the gap. Germline V gives CDR1 MGHDK, CDR2 SYGVNS. The CDR3 loop spans 12 amino acids. The CDR3 bases are TGTGCCAGCAGTGTGGACTACTACGAGCAGTACTTC. This gives the protein CASSVDYYEQYF.

In its sample, this clone was seen a few times. V and J are TRBV6-4 and TRBJ1-1; a possible D gene is TRBD1 (5 bases). Looked up from germline, CDR1 is MRHNA and CDR2 is SNTAGT. This CDR3 has 13 amino acids. V was cut by 2 bases and J by 2 bases, with 6 bases left in between. In DNA form, the CDR3 reads TGTGCCAGCAGTGACCGGGACAACACTGAAGCTTTCTTT. Its translation is CASSDRDNTEAFF.

CDR3 nucleotides: TGTGCCAGCAGCCCTTTTAACACTGAAGCTTTCTTT. Encoded protein: CASSPFNTEAFF. The chain is built from TRBV7-9 and TRBJ1-1, with D unresolved. This CDR3 region has 12 residues. V lost 5 bases to trimming and J lost 2 bases, with 6 bases between them. Germline CDR1 reads SEHNR; CDR2 reads FQNEAQ (reference sequence).

This rearrangement joins TRBV7-2 to TRBJ1-3; possible D gene TRBD1, 5 bases. The germline gives CDR1 SGHTA, CDR2 FQGNSA. CDR3 length: 15 residues. The V gene lost 5 bases and the J gene lost 2 bases, with 13 bases spanning the gap. CDR3 loop: CASSNRQNTGNTIYF. The DNA of the CDR3 is TGTGCCAGCAGCAACCGACAGAACACTGGAAACACCATATATTTT.

The chain couples TRBV23-1 to TRBJ1-6, with D unresolved. TRBV23-1 is an ORF, with its function uncertain. This CDR3 spans 15 amino acids. The ends were cut back, 0 bases at V and 7 bases at J, with 10 bases in the middle. In nucleotides, the CDR3 is TGCGCCAGCAGTCAATCATACCCCAGGAATTCACCCCTCCACTTT. It yields the protein CASSQSYPRNSPLHF.

CDR3 residues: CASSLIRGPYEQYF. The CDR3 DNA follows: TGTGCCAGCAGCTTAATAAGGGGGCCGTACGAGCAGTACTTC. J is TRBJ2-7 and V is TRBV7-2, with 7 bases matching TRBD1. The V gene end was trimmed by 2 bases and the J gene end by 4 bases; junction bases not matched to a gene: 5. The CDR3 consists of 14 residues. Germline lookup yields CDR1 SGHTA and CDR2 FQGNSA.

This clone appeared a few times. The chain employs TRBV11-2 and TRBJ2-5; TRBD1 matches at 9 bases. In germline, CDR1 is SGHAT, CDR2 FQNNGV. The CDR3 runs 15 residues. V lost 1 base and J lost 5; bases outside the gene matches: 5. The CDR3 protein is CASSLGTGAGETQYF. CDR3 nucleotides: TGTGCCAGCAGCTTAGGGACAGGGGCAGGGGAGACCCAGTACTTC.

This clone was detected only a few times. The chain's CDR3 is CASSYRGGTALNEQFF. CDR3 DNA: TGTGCCAGCAGTTACCGCGGGGGGACCGCCCTAAATGAGCAGTTCTTC. The chain uses TRBV6-2 or TRBV6-3 and TRBJ2-1; 8 bases agree with TRBD2. The V gene end was trimmed by 2 bases and the J gene end by 7 bases; junction bases not matched to a gene: 10. The V gene's germline CDR1 is MNHEY and CDR2 SVGEGT. The length of the CDR3 is 16 residues.

The chain joins TRBV12-5 to TRBJ1-5; perhaps TRBD1 as D (6 bases). CDR1 LGHNT and CDR2 FRNRAP come from the germline V gene. V lost 7 bases, J lost 4 bases, and 23 bases lay in between. This CDR3 contains 17 residues. CDR3: CASAPLEGGTWNQPQHF. CDR3 coding DNA: TGTGCTAGTGCCCCTCTTGAGGGGGGAACTTGGAATCAGCCCCAGCATTTT. Variable domain in full (rest from reference TRBV12-5 and TRBJ1-5): DARVTQTPRHKVTEMGQEVTMRCQPILGHNTVFWYRQTMMQGLELLAYFRNRAPLDDSGMPKDRFSAEMPDATLATLKIQPSEPRDSAVYFCASAPLEGGTWNQPQHFGDGTRLSIL.

The chain uses TRBV7-9 and TRBJ2-2; D gene uncertain. Germline CDR1 is SEHNR and CDR2 is FQNEAQ (reference sequence). Between the trimmed V and J ends, which lost 3 bases and 7 bases, there was a span of 21 bases. This CDR3 spans 17 amino acids. CDR3 nucleotides: TGTGCCAGCAGCTTTATACTCCTGAGTGGGGTTAACGGGGAGCTGTTTTTT. Translation gives CASSFILLSGVNGELFF.

The rearrangement joins TRBV5-6 to TRBJ1-2; D is unresolved. The germline V and J ends were trimmed by 4 bases and 7 bases, with 8 bases remaining between them. Germline lookup yields CDR1 SGHDT and CDR2 YYEEEE. This CDR3 contains 11 residues. The CDR3 DNA reads TGTGCCAGCAGCGTGGCGGGTGGCTACACCTTC. Translated, it gives CASSVAGGYTF.

For this clone: Other DNA sequences within the sample encode an identical CDR3. The gene calls are TRBV11-3 and TRBJ2-3; a possible D gene is TRBD2 (5 bases). The CDR3 totals 13 residues. Trimming took 3 bases from V and 1 from J, leaving 5 bases between them. In germline, CDR1 is SGHNT, CDR2 YENEEA. Here the CDR3 DNA reads TGTGCCAGCAGCTTGGGAGGCACAGATACGCAGTATTTT. It is translated as CASSLGGTDTQYF. The full variable domain, rest sourced from reference TRBV11-3 and TRBJ2-3, is EAGVVQSPRYKIIEKKQPVAFWCNPISGHNTLYWYLQNLGQGPELLIRYENEEAVDDSQLPKDRFSAERLKGVDSTLKIQPAELGDSAVYLCASSLGGTDTQYFGPGTRLTVL.

This chain joins TRBV18 and TRBJ2-7, with D hard to call. This CDR3 region has 15 residues. CDR1 KGHSH and CDR2 LQKENI come from the germline V gene. The V gene lost 0 bases and the J gene lost 0 bases, with 9 bases spanning the gap. The CDR3 loop is CASSPPGRSSYEQYF. The CDR3 DNA sequence: TGTGCCAGCTCACCACCCGGGCGGAGCTCCTACGAGCAGTACTTC. The complete variable domain, with remaining parts taken from reference TRBV18 and TRBJ2-7, reads NAGVMQNPRHLVRRRGQEARLRCSPMKGHSHVYWYRQLPEEGLKFMVYLQKENIIDESGMPKERFSAEFPKEGPSILRIQQVVRGDSAAYFCASSPPGRSSYEQYFGPGTRLTVT.

The chain uses TRBV5-8 and TRBJ2-7, with D possibly matching TRBD2 (5 bases). Trimming pared 1 base from V and 7 bases from J, leaving 6 bases between. CDR3 length: 11 amino acids. Germline values: CDR1 SGHTS, CDR2 YDEGEE. This CDR3 reads CASSLRREQYF. CDR3 in DNA: TGTGCCAGCAGCTTGCGGAGGGAGCAGTACTTC.

The chain couples TRBV6-5 to TRBJ2-5; D is perhaps TRBD1 (5 bases). Germline assignment: CDR1 MNHEY and CDR2 SVGAGI. The CDR3 consists of 14 residues. The V and J ends lost 6 bases and 5 bases respectively, with 16 bases between them. The CDR3 loop reads CASRTAQMEETQYF. The CDR3 coding sequence is TGTGCCAGCAGGACAGCTCAGATGGAGGAGACCCAGTACTTC.

The chain employs TRBV5-1 and TRBJ1-1; D is perhaps TRBD1 (6 bases). The CDR3 has 15 amino acids. Germline-derived CDR1 and CDR2 are SGHRS and YFSETQ. V shed 1 base and J shed 3 bases, with 13 bases lying between them. DNA of the CDR3: TGCGCCAGCAGCTTGAGCCCGGGGGCGGACACTGAAGCTTTCTTT. The encoded protein is CASSLSPGADTEAFF.

This chain joins TRBV2 and TRBJ2-1; D is unclear. The V end lost 9 bases, the J end lost 1 base, and 10 bases lay between the germline ends. The CDR3 is made up of 13 amino acids. CDR1 and CDR2 (germline): SNHLY, FYNNEI. The CDR3 DNA is TGTGCCAGACAGACGGCATCCTACAATGAGCAGTTCTTC. Its translation: CARQTASYNEQFF.